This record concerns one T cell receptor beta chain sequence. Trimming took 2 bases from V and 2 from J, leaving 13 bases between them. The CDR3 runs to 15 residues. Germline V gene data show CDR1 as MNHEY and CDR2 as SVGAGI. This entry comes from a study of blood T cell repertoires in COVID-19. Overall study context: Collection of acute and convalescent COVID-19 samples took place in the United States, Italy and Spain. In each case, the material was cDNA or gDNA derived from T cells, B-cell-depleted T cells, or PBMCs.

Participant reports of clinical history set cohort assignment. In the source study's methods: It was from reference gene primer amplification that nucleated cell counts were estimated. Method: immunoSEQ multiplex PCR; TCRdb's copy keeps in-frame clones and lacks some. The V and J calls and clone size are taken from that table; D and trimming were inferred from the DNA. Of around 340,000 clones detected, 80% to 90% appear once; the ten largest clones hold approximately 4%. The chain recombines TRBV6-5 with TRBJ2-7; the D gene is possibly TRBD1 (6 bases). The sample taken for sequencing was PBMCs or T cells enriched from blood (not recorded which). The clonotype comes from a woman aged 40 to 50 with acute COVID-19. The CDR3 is CASSYAGQRTYEQYF. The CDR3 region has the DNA TGTGCCAGCAGTTACGCCGGACAGAGGACCTACGAGCAGTACTTC.